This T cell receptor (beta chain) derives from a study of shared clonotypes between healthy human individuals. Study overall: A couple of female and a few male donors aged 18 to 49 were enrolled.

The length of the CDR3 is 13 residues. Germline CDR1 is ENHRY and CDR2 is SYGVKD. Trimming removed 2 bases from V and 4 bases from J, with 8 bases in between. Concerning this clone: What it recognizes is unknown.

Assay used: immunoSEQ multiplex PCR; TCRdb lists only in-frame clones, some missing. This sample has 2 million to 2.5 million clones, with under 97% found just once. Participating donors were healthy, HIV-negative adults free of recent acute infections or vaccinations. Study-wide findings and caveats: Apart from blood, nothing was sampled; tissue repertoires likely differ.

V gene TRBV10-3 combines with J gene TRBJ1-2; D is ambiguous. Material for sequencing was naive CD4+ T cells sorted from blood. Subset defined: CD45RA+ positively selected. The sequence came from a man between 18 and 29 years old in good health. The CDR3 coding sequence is TGTGCCATCAGTGAGACAGCCTCCTATGGCTACACCTTC. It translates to CAISETASYGYTF.